The rows below give T cell receptor beta chains drawn from one sample of a study of blood T cell repertoires in COVID-19. Sequencing used immunoSEQ multiplex PCR; TCRdb keeps in-frame clones, though not all of them. The profile shows some 150,000 clones, about four fifths of them singletons. What was sequenced was peripheral blood. The source of these receptors is a man in his 60s with acute or convalescent COVID-19. CDR3s include the opening cysteine and the closing phenylalanine or tryptophan. The order of the fields is D gene, J gene, V gene, clone size, CDR3 DNA, CDR3 protein. The D gene is left open where the match is weak. The size of a clone is reported for some rows only, either as once, few or many, or as a class for expanded clones.

TRBD1,TRBJ1-1,TRBV10-1,.,TGCGCCAGCAGGGGGACAGGGGGCAAGGGGAACACTGAAGCTTTCTTT,CASRGTGGKGNTEAFF
TRBD1,TRBJ1-6,TRBV7-2,.,TGTGCCAGCAGCCTACGACAGGGTGGGAATTCACCCCTCCACTTT,CASSLRQGGNSPLHF
.,TRBJ1-5,TRBV5-6,.,TGTGCCAGCACCATACAGGGCAGCAATCAGCCCCAGCATTTT,CASTIQGSNQPQHF
.,TRBJ1-1,TRBV11-2,.,TGTGCCAGCAGCTCCCCAGGAGGGTTGGGCACTGAAGCTTTCTTT,CASSSPGGLGTEAFF
TRBD1,TRBJ1-1,TRBV28,.,TGTGCCAGCATTTACGACAGGGTGAACACTGAAGCTTTCTTT,CASIYDRVNTEAFF
.,TRBJ2-3,TRBV7-2,.,TGTGCCAGCAGCTCCGCGTCCACGAGGGCCACAGATACGCAGTATTTT,CASSSASTRATDTQYF
.,TRBJ2-5,TRBV7-2,few,TGTGCCAGCAGCACACTAGGCCTAGAGGTCGAGACCCAGTACTTC,CASSTLGLEVETQYF
TRBD1,TRBJ2-3,TRBV5-4,.,TGTGCCAGCAGCTCCCCGGACAGGGGCCTTAGCACAGATACGCAGTATTTT,CASSSPDRGLSTDTQYF
TRBD1,TRBJ1-2,TRBV28,.,TGTGCCAGCGGATCTAACAGGGGCCTCCGTGGTGGCTACACCTTC,CASGSNRGLRGGYTF
.,TRBJ2-2,TRBV5-4,once,TGTGCCAGCAGCCCCCTTATAGACACCGGGGAGCTGTTTTTT,CASSPLIDTGELFF
.,TRBJ1-6,TRBV9,.,TGTGCCAGCAACCGTCGGGATTCACCCCTCCACTTT,CASNRRDSPLHF
TRBD1,TRBJ1-5,TRBV6-5,.,TGTGCCAGCAGCTCCGGGACAGGGATATATCAGCCCCAGCATTTT,CASSSGTGIYQPQHF
.,TRBJ1-2,TRBV6-1,.,TGTGCCAGCAGTGACAGGCGCTTGTATGGCTACACCTTC,CASSDRRLYGYTF
.,TRBJ1-2,TRBV4-3,.,TGCGCCAGCAGCCAGCAGAGGGTGGACTATGGCTACACCTTC,CASSQQRVDYGYTF
.,TRBJ1-5,TRBV4-3,once,TGCGCCAGCAGCCAAGATTCAGGGCTCAGGCAGCCCCAGCATTTT,CASSQDSGLRQPQHF
.,TRBJ2-3,TRBV29-1,.,TGCAGCGTTGTTTTGGGCGAAGACAACACAGATACGCAGTATTTT,CSVVLGEDNTDTQYF
.,TRBJ2-1,TRBV5-1,.,TGCGCCAGCAGCTCCACGGGAGAGACCTACAATGAGCAGTTCTTC,CASSSTGETYNEQFF
TRBD1,TRBJ2-5,TRBV7-3,once,TGTGCCAGCAGCTCCGGGACAAACAGGGGGGAGACCCAGTACTTC,CASSSGTNRGETQYF
.,TRBJ2-2,TRBV28,few,TGTGCCAGCAGTTTACTCCCGGGACATAGCACCGGGGAGCTGTTTTTT,CASSLLPGHSTGELFF
.,TRBJ1-1,TRBV29-1,.,TGCGCGGGCGCTACAACCATGAACACTGAAGCTTTCTTT,CAGATTMNTEAFF
.,TRBJ1-1,TRBV5-4,.,TGTGCCAGCAGCTTTAGAGGGTCCCCGAACACTGAAGCTTTCTTT,CASSFRGSPNTEAFF
TRBD1,TRBJ2-5,TRBV7-7,.,TGTGCTAGCAGCTCAAGGACAGGGGGCCAAGAGACCCAGTACTTC,CASSSRTGGQETQYF
TRBD1,TRBJ1-1,TRBV11-2,.,TGTGCCAGCAGCCGACCCGGACAGGGGGGGATGACTGAAGCTTTCTTT,CASSRPGQGGMTEAFF
.,TRBJ1-4,TRBV21-1,.,TGTGCCAGCAGCCAAACTGGGGACAGGAACAATGAAAAACTGTTTTTT,CASSQTGDRNNEKLFF
TRBD2,TRBJ2-5,TRBV5-1,.,TGCGCCAGCAGCGTCGCGACTAGCTTCCAAGAGACCCAGTACTTC,CASSVATSFQETQYF
.,TRBJ2-5,TRBV7-9,.,TGTGCCAGCAGCTTTTCACAACAAGAGACCCAGTACTTC,CASSFSQQETQYF
.,TRBJ1-2,TRBV5-6,.,TGTGCCAGCAGCTTGGTCCTATCCTACACCTTC,CASSLVLSYTF
.,TRBJ2-5,TRBV14,.,TGTGCCAGCAGCCGGCAGGGGCTGATCCAAGAGACCCAGTACTTC,CASSRQGLIQETQYF
.,TRBJ2-6,TRBV21-1,many,TGTGCCACTGACGACAGGAGCTACTCTGGGGCCAACGTCCTGACTTTC,CATDDRSYSGANVLTF
TRBD1,TRBJ1-2,TRBV5-6,.,TGTGCCAGCAGCGCCCGGGACAGGGGGTTTGGCTACACCTTC,CASSARDRGFGYTF
TRBD1,TRBJ1-2,TRBV4-3,.,TGCGCCAGCAGCCAAGGACAGGGTTATGGCTACACCTTC,CASSQGQGYGYTF
TRBD2,TRBJ2-2,TRBV19,.,TGTGCCAGTAAACCGGGACTAGCGTATACCGGGGAGCTGTTTTTT,CASKPGLAYTGELFF
.,TRBJ2-1,TRBV19,.,TGTGCCAGTAGTCCCTACGAGGGGAGGCGGCTGTTCTTC,CASSPYEGRRLFF
.,TRBJ1-2,TRBV6-1,.,TGTGCCAGCAGTGAAACCAGGGGAGTCCATGGCTACACCTTC,CASSETRGVHGYTF
.,TRBJ2-3,TRBV9,.,TGTGCCAGCAGCGTAGCAGGGAGGAGTCCTAGCACAGATACGCAGTATTTT,CASSVAGRSPSTDTQYF
TRBD1,TRBJ2-1,TRBV5-1,few,TGCGCCAGCAGCCACCGAGGGGGCCCCAATGAGCAGTTCTTC,CASSHRGGPNEQFF
TRBD1,TRBJ1-6,TRBV9,.,TGTGCCAGCAGCGTTTCCGGGACAGCAAGTTCACCCCTCCACTTT,CASSVSGTASSPLHF
TRBD1,TRBJ2-2,TRBV3-1/TRBV3-2,.,TGTGCCACACAGGGCCAACCGGGACAGGGTGGAACCGGGGAGCTGTTTTTT,CATQGQPGQGGTGELFF
TRBD1,TRBJ1-5,TRBV2,.,TGTGCCAGCCGGGACAGGGGGAGCCAGCCCCAGCATTTT,CASRDRGSQPQHF
TRBD1,TRBJ2-1,TRBV6-4,few,TGTGCCAGCAGCGCTGGGACAGGGGCATACAATGAGCAGTTCTTC,CASSAGTGAYNEQFF
TRBD1,TRBJ2-7,TRBV4-3,few,TGCGCCAGCAGCCAAGGGGCGGGACAGGGTACTTTCTACGAGCAGTACTTC,CASSQGAGQGTFYEQYF
.,TRBJ1-1,TRBV21-1,few,TGTGCCACCCTATGGAGGGCCGTTGAAGCTTTCTTT,CATLWRAVEAFF
TRBD1,TRBJ1-5,TRBV9,few,TGTGCCAGCAGCTTGACAGGGGAGCCCTATCAGCCCCAGCATTTT,CASSLTGEPYQPQHF
.,TRBJ2-1,TRBV18,.,TGTGCCAGCTCTAGTGCTGGCAATGAGCAGTTCTTC,CASSSAGNEQFF
.,TRBJ2-1,TRBV4-3,.,TGCGCCAGCAGCCATATAGACAGGAAGAGTGTCAATGAGCAGTTCTTC,CASSHIDRKSVNEQFF
.,TRBJ2-2,TRBV5-1,.,TGCGCCAGCAGCTTGGATCCAGTGAACACCGGGGAGCTGTTTTTT,CASSLDPVNTGELFF
TRBD1,TRBJ2-3,TRBV19,.,TGTGCCAGTAGTCCGAAGGGACAGTCCACAGATACGCAGTATTTT,CASSPKGQSTDTQYF
.,TRBJ2-3,TRBV27,.,TGTGCCAGCAGTTTATCCCGCAGTGGCACAGATACGCAGTATTTT,CASSLSRSGTDTQYF
.,TRBJ2-7,TRBV5-1,.,TGCGCCAGCAGCTTGATGGGCAGGGACTACGAGCAGTACTTC,CASSLMGRDYEQYF
TRBD1,TRBJ1-5,TRBV20-1,.,TGCAGTGCTAGTAGGGACAGGGTTCAGCCCCAGCATTTT,CSASRDRVQPQHF
.,TRBJ2-5,TRBV7-8,once,TGTGCCAGCAGCTTAGGTGCAGTGGAGACCCAGTACTTC,CASSLGAVETQYF
TRBD1,TRBJ2-3,TRBV6-6,.,TGTGCCAGCCGTCGACAGGGTGGAGGCACAGATACGCAGTATTTT,CASRRQGGGTDTQYF
.,TRBJ1-2,TRBV6-2/TRBV6-3,.,TGTGCCAGCAGTGACAATCTAGGCGCCGGGGAAGGCTACACCTTC,CASSDNLGAGEGYTF
.,TRBJ2-7,TRBV12-5,.,TGTGCTAGTGCCAAACACGGAGGGCCTGGGGTTTACGAGCAGTACTTC,CASAKHGGPGVYEQYF